These 28 T cell receptor beta chains came from one sample sequenced in a study of T-cell reconstitution after alpha-beta-depleted transplantation in children. The library targeted TCRbeta and was prepared with unique molecular identifiers. TCRdb fed the PCR reads into MiXCR, producing one record per CDR3 protein. The data show hundreds of thousands of distinct CDR3 sequences, with 10% to 15% seen just once and 0.79% held by the top ten. This material consisted of PBMCs, taken before TCRalphabeta/CD19-depleted stem cell transplant. These receptors all come from a girl aged 2-10 years with congenital amegakaryocytic thrombocytopenia, due to receive a stem cell transplant.

This clonotype was counted ten times or more. The chain employs TRBV6-1 and TRBJ2-7; D not certain. Trimming left V 3 bases short and J 7 bases short, with 13 bases between. The germline V gene has CDR1 MNHNS and CDR2 SASEGT. The CDR3 sequence is 13 residues long. The CDR3, as DNA: TGTGCCAGCAGTGATATCGAATTGTGGGAGCAGTACTTC. This translates into CASSDIELWEQYF.

V usage is TRBV20-1 and J usage is TRBJ2-1; TRBD2 aligns across 15 bases. Germline CDR1 and CDR2: DFQATT and SNEGSKA (reference sequence). The CDR3 length is 16 residues. With 2 bases clipped from V and 10 bases from J, the junction kept 9 bases outside the gene matches. This CDR3 is CSARSGGTSGRWEQFF. The CDR3 DNA reads TGCAGTGCTAGAAGTGGTGGGACTAGCGGGAGGTGGGAGCAGTTCTTC.

The chain couples TRBV11-2 to TRBJ2-1; 8 bases fit TRBD1. Germline lookup yields CDR1 SGHAT and CDR2 FQNNGV. The CDR3 runs 15 residues. V dropped 5 bases and J dropped 6; count of bases not matched to a gene: 9. In DNA, the CDR3 is TGTGCCAGCAGCCATGGCAGGGGGCAAGTCAATGAGCAGTTCTTC. Translating it yields CASSHGRGQVNEQFF.

At least ten counts were recorded for this clonotype. The V gene is TRBV25-1, the J gene TRBJ2-1, with 12 bases matching TRBD2. V was clipped by 6 bases and J by 8 bases; unmatched bases: 5. CDR1 MGHDK and CDR2 SYGVNS come from the germline V gene. The CDR3 has 14 amino acids. CDR3 residues: CASSLTSGRDEQFF. The CDR3 nucleotides read TGTGCCAGCAGCTTGACTAGCGGGAGAGATGAGCAGTTCTTC.

The rearrangement uses TRBV9 and TRBJ2-2, with 7 bases fitting TRBD2. Trimming at V came to 4 bases and at J to 5 bases, leaving 14 bases not matched to a gene. CDR1 is SGDLS, CDR2 YYNGEE, per germline. This CDR3 has 17 residues. CDR3 coding DNA: TGTGCCAGCAGCCCGGGGGTACTAGCGAGTGTGACCGGGGAGCTGTTTTTT. Protein product: CASSPGVLASVTGELFF. The full variable domain, its missing parts supplied by reference TRBV9 and TRBJ2-2, is DSGVTQTPKHLITATGQRVTLRCSPRSGDLSVYWYQQSLDQGLQFLIQYYNGEERAKGNILERFSAQQFPDLHSELNLSSLELGDSALYFCASSPGVLASVTGELFFGEGSRLTVL.

This clonotype was recorded at least ten times. The V call is TRBV5-1, the J call TRBJ2-7; TRBD2 matches 7 bases. The CDR3 has 16 residues. Germline loops: CDR1 SGHRS, CDR2 YFSETQ. V shed 4 bases and J 2 bases; nucleotides not matched to a gene: 12. The CDR3 here is CASSPIRDYITYEQYF. CDR3 nucleotide sequence: TGCGCCAGCAGCCCAATCCGGGACTACATTACCTACGAGCAGTACTTC. The variable domain in full, with the rest retrieved from reference TRBV5-1 and TRBJ2-7, is KAGVTQTPRYLIKTRGQQVTLSCSPISGHRSVSWYQQTPGQGLQFLFEYFSETQRNKGNFPGRFSGRQFSNSRSEMNVSTLELGDSALYLCASSPIRDYITYEQYFGPGTRLTVT.

This chain joins TRBV28 and TRBJ2-7, with TRBD2 as a possible D gene (5 bases). V dropped 2 bases and J dropped 2 bases, with 13 bases sitting between them. There are 15 residues in the CDR3. The germline CDR1 and CDR2 sequences are MDHEN and SYDVKM. CDR3 amino acids: CASSLGGSDPYEQYF. CDR3 DNA: TGTGCCAGCAGTTTAGGCGGGTCCGATCCCTACGAGCAGTACTTC.

This clonotype was picked up a small number of times. The chain is built from TRBV12-3 or TRBV12-4 and TRBJ2-2, with D possibly matching TRBD1 (6 bases). V shed 5 bases and J shed 2 bases, with 9 bases lying between them. The CDR3 extends over 14 amino acids. In DNA, the CDR3 is TGTGCCAGCAGTCCACAGGGAAACACCGGGGAGCTGTTTTTT. This sequence encodes CASSPQGNTGELFF.

This clonotype was detected many times. CDR3 residues: CSARDKLAGGPTGELFF. The CDR3, as DNA: TGCAGTGCTAGAGATAAGTTGGCGGGAGGGCCCACCGGGGAGCTGTTTTTT. This chain joins TRBV20-1 and TRBJ2-2, with TRBD2 matching over 9 bases. CDR1 DFQATT and CDR2 SNEGSKA come from the germline V gene (reference sequence). The V gene end was trimmed by 0 bases and the J gene end by 4 bases; junction bases not matched to a gene: 9. This CDR3 spans 17 amino acids.

At least ten counts were recorded for this clonotype. The chain combines TRBV12-3 or TRBV12-4 with TRBJ1-3; tentative D call: TRBD1 (6 bases). The CDR3 has 17 residues. The V end lost 5 bases, the J end lost 3 bases, and 20 bases lay between the germline ends. Here the CDR3 reads CASSPRVRGANGNTIYF. In nucleotides, the CDR3 is TGTGCCAGCAGTCCCCGGGTGCGGGGGGCTAATGGAAACACCATATATTTT.

This clonotype was seen only a few times. The chain joins TRBV20-1 to TRBJ2-3, with D possibly being TRBD2 (6 bases). This CDR3 contains 14 residues. Germline-derived CDR1 and CDR2 are DFQATT and SNEGSKA (reference sequence). Trimming shortened V by 3 bases and J by 2 bases, and 12 bases separated the two germline ends. CDR3: CSARRGGTTDTQYF. The CDR3 nucleotides read TGCAGTGCTAGGCGTGGGGGGACCACAGATACGCAGTATTTT.

This clonotype was observed a handful of times. The rearrangement links TRBV5-1 to TRBJ2-7; the D gene is possibly TRBD2 (6 bases). The germline V gene has CDR1 SGHRS and CDR2 YFSETQ. There are 13 residues in the CDR3. Trimming removed 0 bases at V and 7 bases at J, with 11 bases between. The CDR3 protein is CASSLDRRGEQYF. CDR3 DNA: TGCGCCAGCAGCTTGGACAGGAGGGGAGAGCAGTACTTC.

This clonotype was detected a few times. The CDR3 nucleotides are TGCAGCGTTGCCCAGGGTGGGAACTATGGCTACACCTTC. This codes for CSVAQGGNYGYTF. The chain employs TRBV29-1 and TRBJ1-2; maybe TRBD1 (5 bases). In germline, CDR1 is SQVTM, CDR2 ANQGSEA. V lost 4 bases and J lost 2, with 11 bases in between. The CDR3 contains 13 residues.

This clonotype came up many times. This chain connects TRBV5-1 to TRBJ1-1, with D maybe TRBD1 (6 bases). Germline V lookup: CDR1 SGHRS, CDR2 YFSETQ. The germline V and J ends were trimmed by 7 bases and 2 bases, with 21 bases remaining between them. This CDR3 comprises 16 residues. This CDR3 is CASFPTGANINTEAFF. The CDR3 DNA reads as TGCGCCAGCTTCCCGACAGGAGCAAATATAAACACTGAAGCTTTCTTT.

In this sample, this clonotype turned up many times. This chain joins TRBV19 and TRBJ2-3; 11 bases line up with TRBD2. The V segment lost 5 bases and the J segment 5 bases; nucleotides outside the gene matches: 6. The CDR3 is 15 amino acids. Germline V gene lookup returns CDR1 LNHDA and CDR2 SQIVND (reference sequence). The CDR3 DNA reads TGTGCCAGTAGTCCACTAGCGGGAGATGGAGATACGCAGTATTTT. Translated, it gives CASSPLAGDGDTQYF.

The J gene is TRBJ2-7, the V gene TRBV4-2; 13 bases map to TRBD2. Germline assignment: CDR1 LGHNA and CDR2 YNFKEQ. V trimming: 4 bases; J trimming: 7 bases; junction bases outside the gene matches: 19. The CDR3 consists of 19 residues. The CDR3 DNA reads as TGTGCCAGCAGCCGAACAGGACTAGCGGGAGTGTTGAGCAGAGAGGAGCAGTACTTC. Translated: CASSRTGLAGVLSREEQYF.

The chain employs TRBV5-1 and TRBJ2-2; D remains unclear. Germline CDR1 SGHRS, CDR2 YFSETQ. The V end was cut by 4 bases, the J end by 5 bases, with 18 bases between. This CDR3 is 16 amino acids long. The CDR3, as DNA: TGCGCCAGCAGCCTCCCGCCCCGGGTTCCTACCGGGGAGCTGTTTTTT. This encodes CASSLPPRVPTGELFF.

The chain joins TRBV5-1 to TRBJ2-5; D may be TRBD2 (5 bases). This CDR3 comprises 15 residues. CDR1 is SGHRS and CDR2 is YFSETQ in the germline V gene. V lost 0 bases to trimming and J lost 5 bases, with 14 bases between them. CDR3 residues: CASSLALAERETQYF. The CDR3 DNA reads TGCGCCAGCAGCTTGGCCCTAGCCGAGCGGGAGACCCAGTACTTC.

This CDR3 reads CASSLSEAGELFF. The CDR3 nucleotides are TGTGCCAGCAGTTTAAGCGAGGCCGGGGAGCTGTTTTTT. This sequence joins TRBV12-3 or TRBV12-4 and TRBJ2-2; no clear D. CDR3 size: 13 residues. Trimming removed 2 bases at V and 6 bases at J, with 7 bases between.

The chain has TRBV5-1 and TRBJ1-2, with D possibly TRBD1 on 5 matching bases. Germline loops: CDR1 SGHRS, CDR2 YFSETQ. The CDR3 loop spans 15 amino acids. Deletions cut 0 bases from V and 0 bases from J, with 9 bases between. CDR3 DNA: TGCGCCAGCAGCTTGGTGAGGGGCGCTAACTATGGCTACACCTTC. Protein product: CASSLVRGANYGYTF.

This clonotype was found many times. V is TRBV10-3 and J is TRBJ2-1; D may be TRBD2 (7 bases). This CDR3 is 14 amino acids long. The V end lost 10 bases, the J end lost 4 bases, and 17 bases lay between the germline ends. Germline V gene sequence: CDR1 ENHRY, CDR2 SYGVKD. The CDR3 nucleotides are TGTGCCACCGGGGGGCGAACCGGTTACAATGAGCAGTTCTTC. This translates into CATGGRTGYNEQFF.

This clonotype came up many times. The rearrangement links TRBV12-3 or TRBV12-4 to TRBJ2-7; 7 nucleotides agree with TRBD1. The junction had 7 bases not matched to a gene; V was cut back by 5 bases and J by 3 bases. The CDR3 sequence is 14 residues long. For the CDR3, the DNA is TGTGCCAGCAGTCCAACCGGGACAGTCTACGAGCAGTACTTC. It yields the protein CASSPTGTVYEQYF.

This chain uses TRBV24-1 with TRBJ2-1; D possibly uses TRBD1 or TRBD2 (5 bases each). CDR3 length equals 13 residues. CDR1 is KGHDR, CDR2 SFDVKD, per germline. Trimming stripped 9 bases from V and 3 bases from J, with 11 bases between. The CDR3 reads CATASGGYNEQFF. The CDR3 DNA reads as TGTGCCACCGCGTCTGGGGGCTACAATGAGCAGTTCTTC.

This clonotype was detected ten times or more. V and J are TRBV5-1 and TRBJ2-1; no clear D gene. This CDR3 region has 12 residues. CDR1 is SGHRS and CDR2 is YFSETQ in the germline V gene. Trimming removed 1 base at V and 7 bases at J, with 6 bases between. Here the CDR3 reads CASSLTLNEQFF. In DNA, the CDR3 is TGCGCCAGCAGCTTGACACTAAATGAGCAGTTCTTC.

This clonotype was observed a handful of times. The rearrangement joins TRBV7-9 to TRBJ2-7; no clear D gene. V was cut by 3 bases and J by 0 bases, with 12 bases left in between. From germline, CDR1 is SEHNR and CDR2 FQNEAQ (reference sequence). The CDR3 covers 15 residues. The CDR3 protein is CASSLFGVSSYEQYF. In DNA form, the CDR3 reads TGTGCCAGCAGCTTGTTTGGGGTCAGCTCCTACGAGCAGTACTTC.

This clonotype appeared a few times. The chain has TRBV29-1 and TRBJ2-7; tentatively, D is TRBD1 (5 bases). V lost 4 bases and J lost 0, with 16 bases in between. This CDR3 region has 15 residues. Per the germline V gene, CDR1 is SQVTM and CDR2 is ANQGSEA. The CDR3 spells CSVGPSGNPSYEQYF. The DNA for the CDR3 is TGCAGCGTTGGACCCTCAGGGAATCCCTCCTACGAGCAGTACTTC.

Ten or more counts support this clonotype. The chain carries TRBV20-1 and TRBJ1-2; 8 nucleotides agree with TRBD1. Germline CDR1 and CDR2: DFQATT and SNEGSKA (reference sequence). V gave up 0 bases and J gave up 4 bases; unmatched junction bases: 10. This CDR3 has 16 residues. This chain's CDR3 is CSARDRGQEALYGYTF. The CDR3 nucleotides read TGCAGTGCTAGAGATCGGGGACAGGAAGCCCTCTATGGCTACACCTTC.

In this sample, this clonotype turned up many times. This chain joins TRBV5-1 and TRBJ2-6; 7 nucleotides align to TRBD2. The CDR3 has 16 residues. Trimming took 6 bases from V and 2 from J; bases not matched to a gene: 8. Germline CDR1 and CDR2: SGHRS and YFSETQ. The CDR3 loop is CASMPRGVAGANVLTF. As DNA, the CDR3 is TGCGCCAGCATGCCACGGGGGGTGGCTGGGGCCAACGTCCTGACTTTC.